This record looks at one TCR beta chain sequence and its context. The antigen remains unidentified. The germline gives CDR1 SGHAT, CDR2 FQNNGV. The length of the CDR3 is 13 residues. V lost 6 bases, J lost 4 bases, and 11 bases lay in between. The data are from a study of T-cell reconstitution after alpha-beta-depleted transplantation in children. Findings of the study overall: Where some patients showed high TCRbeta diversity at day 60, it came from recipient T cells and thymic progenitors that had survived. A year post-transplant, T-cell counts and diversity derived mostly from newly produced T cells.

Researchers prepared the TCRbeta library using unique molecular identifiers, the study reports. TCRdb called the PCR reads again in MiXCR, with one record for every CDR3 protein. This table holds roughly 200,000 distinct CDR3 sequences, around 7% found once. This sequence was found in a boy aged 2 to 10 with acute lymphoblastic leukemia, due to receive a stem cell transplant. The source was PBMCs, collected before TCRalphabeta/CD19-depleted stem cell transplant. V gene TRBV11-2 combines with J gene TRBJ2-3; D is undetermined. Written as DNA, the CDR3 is TGTGCCAGCAGGTCTATAATACCAGATACGCAGTATTTT. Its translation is CASRSIIPDTQYF.